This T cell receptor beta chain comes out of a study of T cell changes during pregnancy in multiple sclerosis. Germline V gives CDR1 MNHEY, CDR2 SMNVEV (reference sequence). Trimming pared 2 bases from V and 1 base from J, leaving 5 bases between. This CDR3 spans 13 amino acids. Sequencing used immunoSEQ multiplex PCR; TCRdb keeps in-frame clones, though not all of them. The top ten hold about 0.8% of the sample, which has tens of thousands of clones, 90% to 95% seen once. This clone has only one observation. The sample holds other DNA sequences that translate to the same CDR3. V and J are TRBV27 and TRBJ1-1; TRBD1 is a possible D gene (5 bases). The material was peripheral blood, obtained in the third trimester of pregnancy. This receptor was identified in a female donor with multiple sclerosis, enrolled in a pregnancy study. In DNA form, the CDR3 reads TGTGCCAGCAGTTTAAGGGGGAACACTGAAGCTTTCTTT. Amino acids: CASSLRGNTEAFF.